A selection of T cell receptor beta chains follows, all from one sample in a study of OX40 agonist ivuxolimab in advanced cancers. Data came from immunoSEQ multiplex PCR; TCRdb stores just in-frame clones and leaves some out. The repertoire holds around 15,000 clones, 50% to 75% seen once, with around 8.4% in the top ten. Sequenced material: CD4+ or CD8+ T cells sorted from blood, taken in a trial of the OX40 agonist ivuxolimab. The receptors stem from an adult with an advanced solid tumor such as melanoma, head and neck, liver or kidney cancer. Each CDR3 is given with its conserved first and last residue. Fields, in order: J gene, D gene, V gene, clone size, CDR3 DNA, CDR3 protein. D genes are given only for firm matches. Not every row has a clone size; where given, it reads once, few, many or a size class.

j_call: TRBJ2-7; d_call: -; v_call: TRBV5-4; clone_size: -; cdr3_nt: TGTGCCAGCAGCTTGGACAACTCCTACGAGCAGTACTTC; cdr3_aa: CASSLDNSYEQYF
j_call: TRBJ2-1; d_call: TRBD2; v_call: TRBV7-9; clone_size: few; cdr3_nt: TGTGCCAGCAGCAAACCGGGGGGTGCCCGGGAGCAGTTCTTC; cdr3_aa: CASSKPGGAREQFF
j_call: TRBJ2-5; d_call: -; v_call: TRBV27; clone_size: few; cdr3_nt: TGTGCCAGCAGTTTAAGCCTTTCGACAGAAGAGACCCAGTACTTC; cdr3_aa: CASSLSLSTEETQYF
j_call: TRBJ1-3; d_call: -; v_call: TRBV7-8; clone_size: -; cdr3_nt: TGTGCCAGCAGCCCCAGCCCTATTCTGGGGAACACCATATATTTT; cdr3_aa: CASSPSPILGNTIYF
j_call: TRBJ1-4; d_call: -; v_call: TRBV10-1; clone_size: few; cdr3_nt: TGCGCCAGCAGGGACTATGAAAAACTGTTTTTT; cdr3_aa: CASRDYEKLFF
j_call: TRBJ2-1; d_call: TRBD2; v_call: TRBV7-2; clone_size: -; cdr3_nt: TGTGCCAGCAGTCTAGCGGCGGGAGCGGATCAGTTCTTC; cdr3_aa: CASSLAAGADQFF
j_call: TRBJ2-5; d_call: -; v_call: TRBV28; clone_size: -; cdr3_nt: TGTGCCAGCAGTTTCGCCATGTCGGGAGAAGAAGAGACCCAGTACTTC; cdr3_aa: CASSFAMSGEEETQYF
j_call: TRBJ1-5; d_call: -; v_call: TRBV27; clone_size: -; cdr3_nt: TGTGCCAGCAGTTTGACGACAGGATCGACGCCCCAGCATTTT; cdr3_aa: CASSLTTGSTPQHF
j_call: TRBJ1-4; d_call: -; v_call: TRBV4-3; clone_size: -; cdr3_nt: TGCGCCAGCAGCCGATACCTCGGGAGAAATGAAAAACTGTTTTTT; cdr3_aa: CASSRYLGRNEKLFF
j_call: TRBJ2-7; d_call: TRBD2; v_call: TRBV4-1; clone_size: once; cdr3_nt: TGCGCCAGCAGCCAAGTGCTAGCGGGGGGATCCTACGAGCAGTACTTC; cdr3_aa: CASSQVLAGGSYEQYF
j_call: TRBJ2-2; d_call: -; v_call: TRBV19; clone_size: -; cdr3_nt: TGTGCCAGTAAGAGGAACACCGGGGAGCTGTTTTTT; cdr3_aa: CASKRNTGELFF
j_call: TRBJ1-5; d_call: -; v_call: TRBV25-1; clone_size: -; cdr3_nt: TGTGCCAGCAGTGAATATGGGGGCAGTCAGCCCCAGCATTTT; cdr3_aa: CASSEYGGSQPQHF
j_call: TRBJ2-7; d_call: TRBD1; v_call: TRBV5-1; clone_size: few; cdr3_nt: TGCGCCAGCAGCGTGACAGGGTCCTCCTACGAGCAGTACTTC; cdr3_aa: CASSVTGSSYEQYF
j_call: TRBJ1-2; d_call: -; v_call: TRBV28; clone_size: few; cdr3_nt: TGTGCCAGCAGTTTAAGAAGGAGGGAACCAAGATATGGCTACACCTTC; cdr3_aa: CASSLRRREPRYGYTF
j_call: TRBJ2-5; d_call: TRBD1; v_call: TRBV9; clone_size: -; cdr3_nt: TGTGCCAGCAGCGCCGGGACAGGGGGCGAGGAGACCCAGTACTTC; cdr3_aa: CASSAGTGGEETQYF
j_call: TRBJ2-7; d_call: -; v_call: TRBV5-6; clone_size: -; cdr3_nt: TGTGCCAGCAGCATCGCAGGGTCCGAGCAGTACTTC; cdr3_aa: CASSIAGSEQYF
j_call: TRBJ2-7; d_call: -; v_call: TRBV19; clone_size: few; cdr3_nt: TGTGCCAGTAGTATAGCCTGGGGACTGGCCTACGAGCAGTACTTC; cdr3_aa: CASSIAWGLAYEQYF
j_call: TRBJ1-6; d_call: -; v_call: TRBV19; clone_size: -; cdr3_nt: TGTGCCAGTTTACCGACAGCCTATAATTCACCCCTCCACTTT; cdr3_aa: CASLPTAYNSPLHF
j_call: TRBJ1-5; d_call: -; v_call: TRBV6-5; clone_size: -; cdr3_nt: TGTGCCAGCAGTTACTTTTCTCAGCCCCAGCATTTT; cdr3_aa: CASSYFSQPQHF
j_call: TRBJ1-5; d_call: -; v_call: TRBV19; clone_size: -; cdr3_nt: TGTGCCAGTGGACGGGGCTCAGGGAGCAATCAGCCCCAGCATTTT; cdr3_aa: CASGRGSGSNQPQHF
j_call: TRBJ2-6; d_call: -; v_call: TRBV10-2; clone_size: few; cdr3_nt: TGCGCCAGCAGTGAATCAGTCCGTAGCGTCCTGACTTTC; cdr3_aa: CASSESVRSVLTF
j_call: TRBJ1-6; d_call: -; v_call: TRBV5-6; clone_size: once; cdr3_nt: TGTGCCAGCAGCTTGGCGGCGGAATGGGGGAATTCACCCCTCCACTTT; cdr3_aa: CASSLAAEWGNSPLHF
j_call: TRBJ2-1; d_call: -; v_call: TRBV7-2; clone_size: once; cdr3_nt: TGTGCCAGCAGCCCGAGGGGTCTGAGCTCCTACAATGAGCAGTTCTTC; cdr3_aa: CASSPRGLSSYNEQFF
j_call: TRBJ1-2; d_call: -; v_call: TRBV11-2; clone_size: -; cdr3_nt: TGTGCCAGCAGCTCCCAGGGATACGGCTACACCTTC; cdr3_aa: CASSSQGYGYTF
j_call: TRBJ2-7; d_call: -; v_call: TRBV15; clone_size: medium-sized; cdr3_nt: TGTGCCACCAGCAGAGAGGGGGGCTCCTACGAGCAGTACTTC; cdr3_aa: CATSREGGSYEQYF
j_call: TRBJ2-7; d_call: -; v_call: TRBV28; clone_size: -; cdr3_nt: TGTGCCAGCAGCTCCGGGAGAAACTACGAGCAGTACTTC; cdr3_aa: CASSSGRNYEQYF
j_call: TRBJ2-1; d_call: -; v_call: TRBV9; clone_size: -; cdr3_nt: TGTGCCAGCAGCGTAGACGGTAGACTATACAATGAGCAGTTCTTC; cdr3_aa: CASSVDGRLYNEQFF
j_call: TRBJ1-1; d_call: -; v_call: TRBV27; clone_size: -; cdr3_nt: TGTGCCAGCAGTTTATATGGGGGGGGCCCGAACACTGAAGCTTTCTTT; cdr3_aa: CASSLYGGGPNTEAFF
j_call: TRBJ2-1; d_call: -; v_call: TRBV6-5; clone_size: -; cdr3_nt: TGTGCCAGCAGTTACTCGAGTCGGGGGGCTGGGGAGCAGTTCTTC; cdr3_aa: CASSYSSRGAGEQFF
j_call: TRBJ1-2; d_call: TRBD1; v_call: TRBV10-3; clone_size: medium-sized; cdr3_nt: TGTGCCATCAGTGACTTGAGCTGGACAGGGGGTTACTATGGCTACACCTTC; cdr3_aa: CAISDLSWTGGYYGYTF
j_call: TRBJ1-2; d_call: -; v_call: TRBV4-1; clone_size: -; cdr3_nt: TGCGCCAGCAGCCAAGTTCGGAGGGGGGATAACTATGGCTACACCTTC; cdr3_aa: CASSQVRRGDNYGYTF
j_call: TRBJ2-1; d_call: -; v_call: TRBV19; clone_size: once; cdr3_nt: TGTGCCAGTAGTGCAACCGGGAGCTCCTACAATGAGCAGTTCTTC; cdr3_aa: CASSATGSSYNEQFF
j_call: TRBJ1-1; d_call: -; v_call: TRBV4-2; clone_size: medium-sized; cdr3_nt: TGTGCCAGCAGCCAAGGTCTCCCGAACACTGAAGCTTTCTTT; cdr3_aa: CASSQGLPNTEAFF
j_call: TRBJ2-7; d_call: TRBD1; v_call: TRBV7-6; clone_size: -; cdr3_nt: TGTGCCAGCAGCCAATGGACAGGTAGCTCCTACGAGCAGTACTTC; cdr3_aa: CASSQWTGSSYEQYF
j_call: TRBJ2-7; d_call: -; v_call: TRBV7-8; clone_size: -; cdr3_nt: TGTGCCAGCAGCTCAGGACAAGGTTTGACCTACGAGCAGTACTTC; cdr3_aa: CASSSGQGLTYEQYF
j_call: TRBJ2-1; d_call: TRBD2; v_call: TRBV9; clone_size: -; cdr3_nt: TGTGCCAGCAGCATCAGCGGGGGGGTCTACAATGAGCAGTTCTTC; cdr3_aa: CASSISGGVYNEQFF
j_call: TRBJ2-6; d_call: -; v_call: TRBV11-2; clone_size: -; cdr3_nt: TGTGCCAGCAGCTCACATTTTTACCTAGACTCTGGGGCCAACGTCCTGACTTTC; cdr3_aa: CASSSHFYLDSGANVLTF